Shown below are 20 T cell receptor beta chains from a single sample sequenced in a study of response to subunit inactivated influenza vaccine. TCRdb analysed the RT-PCR reads with MiXCR anew, one entry per CDR3 protein. The table has just under 550,000 distinct CDR3 sequences, approximately 22% seen once. The data also belong to a second study, concerning T cells expressing NK-cell markers. That report notes: cDNA encoding TCR beta was synthesized via 5'RACE template switching incorporating UMIs.

This specimen was CD4+ T cells sorted from PBMCs, taken about 13 days after vaccination. The origin of the receptors is a man aged 45 to 65 who received an inactivated influenza vaccine.

In DNA form, the CDR3 reads TGTGCCATCAGTGATCTGGGACAGGGGTTAAATGAGCAGTTCTTC. It is translated as CAISDLGQGLNEQFF. The chain has TRBV10-3 and TRBJ2-1; 10 bases are a match to TRBD1. Germline CDR1 reads ENHRY; CDR2 reads SYGVKD. This CDR3 has 15 amino acids. J lost 7 bases, V lost 3 bases, and 6 bases had no gene match.

About this clonotype itself: Germline and junction disagree at one end, which may indicate a read error. This chain joins TRBV3-1 and TRBJ1-1, with D maybe TRBD1 (5 bases). Germline V gives CDR1 LGHDT, CDR2 YNNKEL (reference sequence). The CDR3 spans 16 residues. CDR3 in amino acids: CASSQYPPRGGTEAVF. The CDR3 nucleotides read TGTGCCAGCAGCCAATACCCCCCGAGGGGAGGGACTGAAGCTGTCTTT.

The chain has TRBV7-2 and TRBJ1-2; TRBD1 agrees at 9 bases. V dropped 0 bases and J dropped 8; count of bases not matched to a gene: 7. From germline, CDR1 is SGHTA and CDR2 FQGNSA. The CDR3 totals 15 residues. CDR3 amino acids: CASSLAGTGNFGYTF. The CDR3 DNA sequence: TGTGCCAGCAGCTTAGCCGGGACAGGGAATTTCGGCTACACCTTC.

CDR3 bases: TGTGCCAGCAGGACAGGGGAGGGGGTTCAAAAACTGTTTTTT. Translation gives CASRTGEGVQKLFF. J is TRBJ1-4 and V is TRBV12-3 or TRBV12-4; 8 bases match TRBD1. With 6 bases clipped from V and 9 bases from J, the junction kept 9 bases outside the gene matches. This CDR3 is 14 amino acids long.

V and J are TRBV10-3 and TRBJ2-2; 7 nucleotides agree with TRBD1. V was clipped by 2 bases and J by 4 bases; unmatched bases: 13. Germline CDR1 ENHRY, CDR2 SYGVKD. This CDR3 has 18 residues. The CDR3 nucleotides read TGTGCCATCAGTGAGCCGAACCGACCCGGGACAGCCACCGGGGAGCTGTTTTTT. Translated, it gives CAISEPNRPGTATGELFF.

This clonotype was recorded a few times. The chain joins TRBV12-3 or TRBV12-4 to TRBJ1-1; D is perhaps TRBD1 (6 bases). The CDR3 contains 15 residues. V was shortened by 6 bases and J by 1 base, with 15 bases between the two germline ends. This CDR3 is CASSRRGGSNTEAFF. Written as DNA, the CDR3 is TGTGCCAGCAGCCGGAGGGGGGGGTCGAACACTGAAGCTTTCTTT.

V gene TRBV7-9 combines with J gene TRBJ1-3; weak D call: TRBD1 (5 bases). CDR1 SEHNR and CDR2 FQNEAQ come from the germline V gene (reference sequence). The CDR3 totals 14 residues. Trimming took 3 bases from V and 0 from J, leaving 6 bases between them. The CDR3 DNA sequence: TGTGCCAGCAGCTTGGACATCTCTGGAAACACCATATATTTT. Its translation: CASSLDISGNTIYF.

This clonotype was counted at least ten times. The genes are TRBV20-1 and TRBJ2-7; 11 bases align to TRBD2. Germline CDR1 DFQATT, CDR2 SNEGSKA (reference sequence). After removal of 4 bases from V and 4 bases from J, the junction contained 3 bases not matched to a gene. The CDR3 is made up of 13 amino acids. CDR3 sequence reads: CSAMTSGVYEQYF. CDR3 DNA sequence: TGCAGTGCTATGACTAGCGGGGTGTACGAGCAGTACTTC.

The chain recombines TRBV7-9 with TRBJ2-3; TRBD2 aligns across 8 bases. The germline V gene encodes CDR1 SEHNR and CDR2 FQNEAQ (reference sequence). The CDR3 contains 11 residues. The CDR3 region is CASGETDTQYF. As DNA, the CDR3 is TGTGCTAGCGGGGAGACAGATACGCAGTATTTT.

There are a few counts of this clonotype. This chain joins TRBV5-1 and TRBJ1-1, with a tentative D call TRBD1 (5 bases). Germline CDR1 SGHRS, CDR2 YFSETQ. Trimming took off 4 bases at V and 3 bases at J, with 10 bases between the two ends. The CDR3 has 13 residues. CDR3 protein: CASSNLGDTEAFF. In nucleotides, the CDR3 is TGCGCCAGCAGCAATCTGGGGGACACTGAAGCTTTCTTT.

The rearrangement joins TRBV11-2 to TRBJ2-1, with 9 bases lining up with TRBD1. J gave up 5 bases and V 2 bases, and 13 bases lay outside the gene matches. Germline assignment: CDR1 SGHAT and CDR2 FQNNGV. The CDR3 has 18 amino acids. CDR3 residues: CASSLRGTGTGRNNEQFF. DNA of the CDR3: TGTGCCAGCAGCTTAAGGGGAACCGGGACAGGGCGAAACAATGAGCAGTTCTTC.

This clonotype came up a few times. This sequence joins TRBV5-1 and TRBJ2-3, with D uncertain. Trimming took off 6 bases at V and 4 bases at J, with 15 bases between the two ends. The CDR3 sequence is 14 residues long. Germline V lookup: CDR1 SGHRS, CDR2 YFSETQ. The DNA for the CDR3 is TGCGCCAGCAACCTACAACCTTCGTCAGATACGCAGTATTTT. It yields the protein CASNLQPSSDTQYF.

A few counts support this clonotype. The rearrangement joins TRBV4-3 to TRBJ1-6; D unresolved. The germline V gene has CDR1 LGHNA and CDR2 YSLEER. This CDR3 region has 15 residues. Trimming removed 3 bases from V and 0 bases from J, with 6 bases in between. CDR3 sequence (DNA): TGCGCCAGCAGCCAGACTAACTCCTATAATTCACCCCTCCACTTT. Its protein is CASSQTNSYNSPLHF.

This clonotype has only a few counts. This rearrangement joins TRBV20-1 to TRBJ2-1, with 8 bases fitting TRBD2. Germline trimming cut 5 bases from V and 7 bases from J; bases unmatched to any gene: 13. Germline V gene data show CDR1 as DFQATT and CDR2 as SNEGSKA (reference sequence). This CDR3 comprises 15 residues. CDR3 DNA: TGCAGTGCTGGGGGGGCGGGAGGTAGGCAGAATGAGCAGTTCTTC. Translation gives CSAGGAGGRQNEQFF.

Concerning this clonotype itself: A read error may explain this, as a much larger clone is one base away. The chain's CDR3 is CASSFGLGQGRLRETQYF. The CDR3 nucleotides read TGCGCCAGCAGCTTCGGCCTAGGACAGGGCAGACTAAGGGAGACCCAGTACTTC. V usage is TRBV5-1 and J usage is TRBJ2-5, with 8 bases aligning to TRBD1. Germline lookup yields CDR1 SGHRS and CDR2 YFSETQ. This CDR3 is built from 18 residues. The V and J ends lost 2 bases and 5 bases, in that order; junction bases with no gene match: 17.

In its sample, this clonotype was seen a few times. The chain couples TRBV12-3 or TRBV12-4 to TRBJ2-5; 7 bases align to TRBD1. The CDR3 consists of 13 residues. The J segment lost 10 bases and the V segment lost 5 bases, leaving 10 bases of the junction unmatched. The CDR3 sequence is CASSLQEGAVQYF. The CDR3 bases are TGTGCCAGCAGTCTCCAAGAGGGGGCGGTCCAGTACTTC.

The chain is built from TRBV21-1 and TRBJ2-5; the D call TRBD1 from the table was never checked on the DNA. TRBV21-1 represents a pseudogene. The CDR3 totals 17 residues. The CDR3 here is CASSNADGAGGQETQYF. CDR3 in DNA: TGTGCCAGCAGCAATGCCGATGGGGCGGGGGGACAAGAGACCCAGTACTTC.

There are a few counts of this clonotype. This chain connects TRBV6-1 to TRBJ2-1, with 11 bases aligning to TRBD2. The J segment lost 12 bases and the V segment lost 2 bases, leaving 9 bases of the junction unmatched. The CDR3 runs to 15 residues. Looked up from germline, CDR1 is MNHNS and CDR2 is SASEGT. CDR3 nucleotides: TGTGCCAGCAGTGAATCGGCTAGCGGGAGGTCTGGGCAGTTCTTC. This translates into CASSESASGRSGQFF.

Many counts were recorded for this clonotype. One junction end does not reproduce the germline sequence, and a read error may be involved. The V gene is TRBV7-3, the J gene TRBJ2-2; possibly TRBD1 or TRBD2 for D (5 bases each). The V gene's germline CDR1 is SGHTA and CDR2 FQGTGA. The CDR3 loop spans 14 amino acids. In DNA form, the CDR3 reads TGCGCCAGCAGCTTGGGACGGAACACCGGGGAGCTGTTTTTT. Protein product: CASSLGRNTGELFF.

This clonotype was seen a few times. The chain has TRBV6-4 and TRBJ1-5; no definite D call. Germline CDR1 and CDR2: MRHNA and SNTAGT. The length of the CDR3 is 18 residues. V lost 8 bases, J lost 1 base, and 24 bases lay in between. CDR3 protein: CASGLKGKRGRSNQPQHF. The DNA for the CDR3 is TGTGCCAGCGGCCTGAAGGGAAAGCGGGGAAGGAGCAATCAGCCCCAGCATTTT.